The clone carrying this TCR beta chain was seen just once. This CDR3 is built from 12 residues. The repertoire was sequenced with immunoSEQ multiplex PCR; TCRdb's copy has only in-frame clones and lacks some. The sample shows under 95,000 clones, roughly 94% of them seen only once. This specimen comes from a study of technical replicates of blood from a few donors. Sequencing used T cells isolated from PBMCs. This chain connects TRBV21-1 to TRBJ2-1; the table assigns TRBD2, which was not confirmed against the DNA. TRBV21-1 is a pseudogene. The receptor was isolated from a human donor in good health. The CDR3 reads CASPELNNEQFF. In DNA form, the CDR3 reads TGTGCCAGCCCCGAACTGAACAATGAGCAGTTCTTC.